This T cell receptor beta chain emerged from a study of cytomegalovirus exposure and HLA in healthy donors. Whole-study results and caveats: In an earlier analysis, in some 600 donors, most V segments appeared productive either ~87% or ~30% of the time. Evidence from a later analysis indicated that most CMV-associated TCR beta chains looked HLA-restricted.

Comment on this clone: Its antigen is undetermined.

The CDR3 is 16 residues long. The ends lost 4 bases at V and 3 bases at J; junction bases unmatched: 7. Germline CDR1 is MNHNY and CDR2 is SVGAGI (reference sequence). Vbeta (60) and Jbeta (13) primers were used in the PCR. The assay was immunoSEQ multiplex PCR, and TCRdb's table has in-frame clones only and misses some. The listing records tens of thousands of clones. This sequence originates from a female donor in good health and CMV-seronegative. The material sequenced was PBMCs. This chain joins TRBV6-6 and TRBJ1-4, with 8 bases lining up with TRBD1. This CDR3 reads CASSSGQGKSNEKLFF. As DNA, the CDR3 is TGTGCCAGCAGTTCCGGACAGGGAAAGTCTAATGAAAAACTGTTTTTT.